This T cell receptor (beta chain) was captured by sequencing in a study of breast tumors, draining lymph nodes, adjacent tissues. Concerning this clonotype: Its antigen is as yet unknown.

The V end was cut by 6 bases, the J end by 7 bases, with 9 bases between. CDR3 size: 10 residues. From germline, CDR1 is DFQATT and CDR2 SNEGSKA (reference sequence). Samples came from axillary lymph nodes draining the breast cancer. TCRdb processed the multiplex PCR reads anew with MiXCR; each CDR3 protein has one entry. The data contain approximately 200,000 distinct CDR3 sequences, approximately 31% of them singletons. Points from the study as a whole: Findings are consistent with lymph node origin and intratumoral expansion of most tumor T cells. Tumor repertoires ranked between lymph nodes and nontumor tissue in diversity, with V and J gene preferences.

This clonotype was sampled from a female donor with breast cancer. Some clones in this sample may be carry-over from other donors' samples. The gene calls are TRBV20-1 and TRBJ1-1; no firm D call. Sequencing used axillary lymph node tissue. CDR3 nucleotides: TGCAGTGCCCAAGCCGATGAAGCTTTCTTT. This sequence encodes CSAQADEAFF.